The T cell receptor beta chain under discussion was sequenced for a study of T-cell reconstitution after alpha-beta-depleted transplantation in children. The study's findings and limits: Counts and diversity of T cells one year after transplant came mostly from newly produced T cells.

Preparation of the TCRbeta library involved a method that used unique molecular identifiers. TCRdb called the PCR reads again in MiXCR, with one record for every CDR3 protein. Of hundreds of thousands of distinct CDR3 sequences in the sample, about a sixth were seen once. The CDR3 is made up of 14 amino acids. Germline V gene lookup returns CDR1 SGHKS and CDR2 YYEKEE (reference sequence). V was trimmed by 4 bases and J by 0 bases, leaving 11 bases between them. Comment on this clonotype: Its antigen is not identified.

The source material was PBMCs, mostly from graft donor cells, sampled 360 days after TCRalphabeta/CD19-depleted stem cell transplant. This chain joins TRBV5-5 and TRBJ2-7, with D unclear. The sequence was obtained from a boy under two years old who had a stem cell transplant for Wiskott-Aldrich syndrome, so the T cells may come from the graft donor. CDR3 in amino acids: CASSPLLLSYEQYF. The CDR3 DNA reads as TGTGCCAGCAGCCCTTTGCTTCTCTCCTACGAGCAGTACTTC.